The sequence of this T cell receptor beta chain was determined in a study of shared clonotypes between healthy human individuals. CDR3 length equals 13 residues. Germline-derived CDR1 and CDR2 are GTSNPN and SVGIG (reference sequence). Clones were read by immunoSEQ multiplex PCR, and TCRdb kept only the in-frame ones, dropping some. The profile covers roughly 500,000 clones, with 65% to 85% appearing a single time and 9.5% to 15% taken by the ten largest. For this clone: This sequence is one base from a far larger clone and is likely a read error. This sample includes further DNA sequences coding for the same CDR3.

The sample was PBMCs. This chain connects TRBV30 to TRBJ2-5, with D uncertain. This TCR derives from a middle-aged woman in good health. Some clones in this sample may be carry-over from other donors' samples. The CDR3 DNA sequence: TGTGCATGGAGTCACGGCAGTCGGGAGACCCAGTACTTC. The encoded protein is CAWSHGSRETQYF.